This is a list of T cell receptor beta chains from one sample in a study of blood T cell repertoires in COVID-19. Profiled with immunoSEQ multiplex PCR; TCRdb holds only in-frame clones, not every one. The table has 95,000 to 120,000 clones, over 75% seen once; the top ten hold 8.4%. The sample was peripheral blood. All receptors come from a woman in her 70s who had recovered from COVID-19. Both conserved end residues are part of each CDR3. Clone size is given for some rows only: seen once, a few or many times, or a class if the clone is expanded.

v_call	j_call	clone_size	cdr3_aa
TRBV7-9	TRBJ2-7	NA	CASSSAPGTGGSYEQYF
TRBV19	TRBJ2-5	few	CASQAEETQYF
TRBV9	TRBJ2-2	NA	CASSVFGGELFF
TRBV7-2	TRBJ2-7	once	CASSPWTSGMGEQYF
TRBV6-6	TRBJ1-3	once	CASSYGLNSGNTIYF
TRBV11-2	TRBJ2-4	NA	CASSLGRHGLADIQYF
TRBV2	TRBJ2-7	NA	CASRGTGGGKQYF
TRBV5-5	TRBJ2-3	NA	CASSLGQDTQYF
TRBV2	TRBJ2-2	NA	CASSPERGVRTGELFF
TRBV6-4	TRBJ1-2	NA	CASSPTGQGYGYTF
TRBV9	TRBJ2-1	NA	CASSATSGSGEQFF
TRBV5-4	TRBJ2-7	few	CASSSPTITYEQYF
TRBV20-1	TRBJ2-7	few	CSAPRVYEQYF
TRBV5-4	TRBJ1-2	NA	CASSLPGGVGGYTF
TRBV5-1	TRBJ2-2	NA	CASSYTPGEGAGELFF
TRBV5-1	TRBJ1-2	NA	CASSITGTGGGGYTF
TRBV5-1	TRBJ2-2	NA	CASSLERTVNTGELFF
TRBV6-5	TRBJ1-2	NA	CASSYTRYEGYTF
TRBV4-1	TRBJ2-5	few	CASSQGLAGSPETQYF
TRBV7-3	TRBJ2-3	NA	CASSLISSTDTQYF
TRBV28	TRBJ2-2	many	CASSPGLTTGELFF
TRBV19	TRBJ1-2	NA	CASRDSRLSRPLYGYTF
TRBV28	TRBJ2-7	once	CASSYSQGLAGDEQYF
TRBV4-2	TRBJ2-1	NA	CASSPSTSGSHEQFF
TRBV29-1	TRBJ1-2	NA	CSVGQGGGYTF
TRBV2	TRBJ2-2	medium-sized	CASSAPGLAVNTGELFF
TRBV28	TRBJ2-1	once	CASRPEGARSYNEQFF
TRBV7-9	TRBJ1-5	NA	CASSQGSGHQPQHF
TRBV9	TRBJ2-1	NA	CASSASDSVEQFF
TRBV20-1	TRBJ2-7	NA	CSAFDRYEQYF
TRBV6-5	TRBJ1-1	NA	CASSPSKGSEAFF
TRBV27	TRBJ1-2	NA	CASSQQGVYGYTF
TRBV24-1	TRBJ1-1	once	CATSDSRQTNTEAFF
TRBV14	TRBJ2-6	NA	CASSQAPDRAGANVLTF
TRBV6-5	TRBJ1-2	NA	CASSLGGQGSGGYTF
TRBV4-3	TRBJ1-6	once	CASSSGTNNSPLHF
TRBV28	TRBJ2-3	NA	CASSDRDWYTDTQYF
TRBV5-4	TRBJ2-2	NA	CASSQDTANTGELFF